This T cell receptor (beta chain) was retrieved from a study of CD8+ T cells in alopecia areata. As for the study in general: Treated patients swallowed 5 to 10 mg of oral tofacitinib twice daily.

This clone occurred once. Additional DNA sequences in this sample encode the identical CDR3. Extraction of RNA preceded its reverse transcription into cDNA, which served as the sequencing template. Sequencing was performed with immunoSEQ multiplex PCR; in TCRdb, only in-frame clones are kept and a portion is missing. The sample includes around 250,000 clones, roughly two thirds of them seen just once. The material sequenced was CD4+ T cells sorted from blood, taken at week 0. The source is a human donor with alopecia areata.

The CDR3: CASSLDRDQPQHF. In nucleotides, the CDR3 is TGCGCCAGCAGCTTGGATCGGGATCAGCCCCAGCATTTT. The chain combines TRBV5-1 with TRBJ1-5; D is ambiguous. The CDR3 length is 13 residues. V was clipped by 0 bases and J by 5 bases, with 6 bases between them. Germline V gene sequence: CDR1 SGHRS, CDR2 YFSETQ.